Sequencing of this T cell receptor beta chain was carried out in a study of T cell repertoires in cytomegalovirus infection. Study information: It was the public TCR beta signatures that indicated both CMV infection and matching HLA type.

This clonotype was counted ten times or more. Its cognate antigen is unknown. A single record per CDR3 protein comes from TCRdb applying MiXCR to the reads. The sample contains over 300,000 distinct CDR3 sequences, over 7.5% of which appear only once. General study points: CMV-specific HLA-C-restricted TCR beta clonotypes dominated the ex vivo response. Cumulative public TCR beta family frequency identified CMV carriers with the relevant HLA.

Trimming left V 3 bases short and J 4 bases short, with 18 bases between. CDR3 size: 16 residues. Germline CDR1 MGHRA, CDR2 YSYEKL. This receptor was taken from a human donor in good health (CMV status not recorded). Some clones in this sample may be carry-over from other donors' samples. Sequenced sample: PBMCs. The J gene is TRBJ1-2, the V gene TRBV4-1, with D possibly TRBD1 on 6 matching bases. In nucleotides, the CDR3 is TGCGCCAGCAGCCACCTAAGTTCAGGGGCAGGCTATGGCTACACCTTC. The encoded protein is CASSHLSSGAGYGYTF.